This paragraph covers one T cell receptor beta chain sequence. Healthy and HIV-negative, the adult donors had no recent acute infections or vaccinations. The data were taken from a study of shared clonotypes between healthy human individuals. The CDR3 is made up of 13 amino acids. V lost 6 bases and J 7 bases, leaving 15 bases between the germline ends. Germline assignment: CDR1 MNHEY and CDR2 SVGAGI. Some clones are missing from TCRdb's copy, which holds only in-frame ones; the method was immunoSEQ multiplex PCR. The sample shows under 2.5 million clones, less than 95% of them seen only once. This chain links TRBV6-5 with TRBJ1-2; no clear D. This clonotype was obtained from a man aged 18 to 30 in good health. Some clones in this sample may be carry-over from other donors' samples. Material: naive CD4+ T cells from PBMCs. Subset indicated: CD45RA+ positively selected. CDR3 sequence reads: CASSTTRASGYTF. The CDR3 region has the DNA TGTGCCAGCAGCACCACTCGAGCGAGTGGCTACACCTTC.